Shown below are 29 T cell receptor beta chains from a single sample sequenced in a study of technical replicates of blood from several donors. Sequenced by immunoSEQ multiplex PCR; TCRdb stores in-frame clones only, minus some. The sample has 70,000 to 80,000 clones, roughly nine tenths seen once. Sequenced sample: T cells isolated from PBMCs. The receptors were gathered from a human donor in good health. Some clones in this sample may be carry-over from other donors' samples.

This sequence joins TRBV21-1 and TRBJ2-7; the D call of TRBD2 is as the table states it, not checked on the DNA. TRBV21-1 constitutes a pseudogene. The CDR3 consists of 17 residues. The DNA for the CDR3 is TGTGCCAGCAGCAAAGCGCTTAAGCGGAAGAGCTCCTACGAGCAGTACTTC. Its protein product is CASSKALKRKSSYEQYF.

The chain employs TRBV19 and TRBJ2-1; 10 bases fit TRBD1. CDR1 is LNHDA and CDR2 is SQIVND in the germline V gene (reference sequence). V lost 5 bases and J lost 3; bases outside the gene matches: 7. The length of the CDR3 is 16 residues. DNA for the CDR3: TGTGCCAGTAGTCCGCGACAGGGGGCGGACTACAATGAGCAGTTCTTC. Protein: CASSPRQGADYNEQFF.

V and J are TRBV4-1 and TRBJ2-7; D might be TRBD2 (7 bases). The germline V gene has CDR1 MGHRA and CDR2 YSYEKL. The CDR3 is made up of 15 amino acids. V was clipped by 1 base and J by 3 bases, with 13 bases between them. CDR3 protein: CASSQGRGPDYEQYF. CDR3 nucleotide sequence: TGCGCCAGCAGCCAAGGGCGGGGGCCAGACTACGAGCAGTACTTC.

The rearrangement joins TRBV19 to TRBJ2-5; tentatively, D is TRBD1 (6 bases). The CDR3 is made up of 14 amino acids. Trimming took off 4 bases at V and 3 bases at J, with 12 bases between the two ends. Germline V CDR1 and CDR2: LNHDA, SQIVND (reference sequence). CDR3 loop: CASSTRTEEETQYF. CDR3 in DNA: TGTGCCAGTAGTACCCGGACAGAAGAAGAGACCCAGTACTTC.

V is TRBV7-3 and J is TRBJ1-5; 7 bases match TRBD1. J was trimmed by 5 bases and V by 5 bases; bases with no gene match: 12. Germline V gene lookup returns CDR1 SGHTA and CDR2 FQGTGA. This CDR3 region has 16 residues. The CDR3 spells CASSRRCDRDDQPQHF. The CDR3 nucleotides read TGTGCCAGCAGCCGACGGTGTGACAGGGATGATCAGCCCCAGCATTTT.

V gene TRBV7-9 combines with J gene TRBJ2-5, with TRBD1 matching over 7 bases. Per germline, CDR1 SEHNR and CDR2 FQNEAQ (reference sequence). This CDR3 has 16 residues. Trimming took 1 base from V and 5 from J; bases not matched to a gene: 10. The chain's CDR3 is CASSLGAGGRRETQYF. Written as DNA, the CDR3 is TGTGCCAGCAGCTTAGGGGCAGGGGGTCGTCGGGAGACCCAGTACTTC. Variable domain in full (rest from reference TRBV7-9 and TRBJ2-5): DTGVSQNPRHKITKRGQNVTFRCDPISEHNRLYWYRQTLGQGPEFLTYFQNEAQLEKSRLLSDRFSAERPKGSFSTLEIQRTEQGDSAMYLCASSLGAGGRRETQYFGPGTRLLVL.

This chain uses TRBV18 with TRBJ1-3; D is possibly TRBD1 (6 bases). Germline V CDR1 and CDR2: KGHSH, LQKENI. This CDR3 has 18 residues. Trimming shortened V by 3 bases and J by 0 bases, and 18 bases separated the two germline ends. The CDR3 DNA sequence: TGTGCCAGCTCACCGCCTGGGACAAACTATATCTCTGGAAACACCATATATTTT. Its translation is CASSPPGTNYISGNTIYF.

This clone was seen a single time. The chain carries TRBV7-8 and TRBJ2-7; D not resolved. V lost 2 bases to trimming and J lost 0 bases, with 8 bases between them. The CDR3 spans 14 residues. The germline V gene encodes CDR1 SGHVS and CDR2 FQNEAQ. The CDR3 region is CASSLSTASYEQYF. Here the CDR3 DNA reads TGTGCCAGCAGCTTAAGTACAGCCTCCTACGAGCAGTACTTC.

The table lists this clone with a count of one. This chain links TRBV5-4 with TRBJ2-5; TRBD1 aligns across 8 bases. The CDR3 runs to 14 residues. CDR1 is SGHNT, CDR2 YYREEE, per germline (reference sequence). The V gene end was trimmed by 4 bases and the J gene end by 5 bases; junction bases not matched to a gene: 7. In DNA, the CDR3 is TGTGCCAGCAGCGTAGGACAGGGTGGGGAGACCCAGTACTTC. Translating gives CASSVGQGGETQYF.

This clone appeared a single time. V usage is TRBV6-5 and J usage is TRBJ2-7; weak D call: TRBD1 (6 bases). Germline loops: CDR1 MNHEY, CDR2 SVGAGI. The CDR3 has 13 amino acids. Trimming left V 2 bases short and J 6 bases short, with 11 bases between. DNA of the CDR3: TGTGCCAGCAGTTACGGTGAACAGGGCGAGCAGTACTTC. It codes for CASSYGEQGEQYF.

The chain recombines TRBV7-9 with TRBJ2-1, with 9 bases that match TRBD1. After removal of 1 base from V and 9 bases from J, the junction contained 7 bases not matched to a gene. CDR1 and CDR2 (germline): SEHNR, FQNEAQ (reference sequence). This CDR3 comprises 15 residues. This chain's CDR3 is CASSLGTGVGGEQFF. CDR3 DNA sequence: TGTGCCAGCAGCTTAGGGACAGGGGTCGGTGGTGAGCAGTTCTTC.

This clone has just one count. The CDR3 sequence is CSVEDADRGPYGYTF. The DNA of the CDR3 is TGCAGCGTTGAAGATGCGGACAGGGGACCCTATGGCTACACCTTC. The chain couples TRBV29-1 to TRBJ1-2; 9 bases fit TRBD1. The V and J ends lost 0 bases and 4 bases, in that order; junction bases with no gene match: 6. The CDR3 is 15 residues long. Germline lookup yields CDR1 SQVTM and CDR2 ANQGSEA.

The V and J genes are TRBV6-4 and TRBJ2-1, with TRBD2 matching over 14 bases. The CDR3 loop spans 15 amino acids. CDR1 and CDR2 from the germline V gene are MRHNA and SNTAGT. The V and J ends lost 8 bases and 7 bases, in that order; junction bases with no gene match: 7. The CDR3 sequence: CASRAGTSGRNEQFF. CDR3 in DNA: TGTGCCAGCCGAGCCGGGACTAGCGGGAGAAATGAGCAGTTCTTC.

This chain joins TRBV6-6 and TRBJ2-3, with TRBD2 matching 12 bases. CDR1 and CDR2 from the germline V gene are MNHNY and SVGAGI (reference sequence). With V trimmed by 6 bases and J by 3 bases, 4 bases remained unmatched. The CDR3 is 15 residues long. CDR3 residues: CASRRLAGETDTQYF. CDR3 coding DNA: TGTGCCAGCAGGAGACTAGCGGGAGAGACAGATACGCAGTATTTT.

The chain recombines TRBV19 with TRBJ2-1; D not certain. Per the germline V gene, CDR1 is LNHDA and CDR2 is SQIVND (reference sequence). The CDR3 contains 14 residues. V shed 5 bases and J shed 0 bases, with 8 bases lying between them. CDR3 residues: CASSPIYSYNEQFF. The CDR3 DNA reads TGTGCCAGTAGTCCGATCTACTCCTACAATGAGCAGTTCTTC.

This clone was picked up a small number of times. This sequence joins TRBV4-1 and TRBJ1-1; no firm D call. In germline, CDR1 is MGHRA, CDR2 YSYEKL. V lost 0 bases to trimming and J lost 4 bases, with 15 bases between them. This CDR3 is built from 16 residues. As DNA, the CDR3 is TGCGCCAGCAGCCAAGATCGGAGGGCCCGGAGCACTGAAGCTTTCTTT. It translates to CASSQDRRARSTEAFF.

This clone came up once. The chain employs TRBV19 and TRBJ2-1, with a possible D match to TRBD2 (6 bases). The CDR3 runs to 14 residues. Germline-derived CDR1 and CDR2 are LNHDA and SQIVND (reference sequence). V dropped 6 bases and J dropped 7 bases, with 16 bases sitting between them. This CDR3 reads CASSEGLVENEQFF. CDR3 coding DNA: TGTGCCAGTAGCGAGGGACTTGTTGAGAATGAGCAGTTCTTC.

This rearrangement joins TRBV18 to TRBJ1-1; TRBD1 is a possible D gene (6 bases). The CDR3 consists of 14 residues. V was clipped by 3 bases and J by 5 bases, with 13 bases between them. Germline assignment: CDR1 KGHSH and CDR2 LQKENI. CDR3 protein: CASSPRGYVTEAFF. For the CDR3, the DNA is TGTGCCAGCTCACCGAGGGGGTACGTTACTGAAGCTTTCTTT.

The chain combines TRBV7-2 with TRBJ2-3; no clear D gene. Germline V lookup: CDR1 SGHTA, CDR2 FQGNSA. This CDR3 has 14 residues. V lost 4 bases to trimming and J lost 0 bases, with 8 bases between them. This CDR3 is CASSSDTSTDTQYF. In DNA form, the CDR3 reads TGTGCCAGCAGCTCTGATACTAGCACAGATACGCAGTATTTT.

The rearrangement joins TRBV23-1 to TRBJ2-3; 14 positions agree with TRBD2. TRBV23-1 is an open reading frame, and its role is uncertain. V was clipped by 4 bases and J by 4 bases; unmatched bases: 28. The CDR3 has 24 amino acids. The CDR3 DNA reads TGCGCCAGCAGTCCCAAACACAATAGGGGGACAGGGGGACTAGCGGGAGTAGGTTCAGATACGCAGTATTTT. This codes for CASSPKHNRGTGGLAGVGSDTQYF.

The chain employs TRBV5-1 and TRBJ1-5, with D perhaps matching TRBD1 (5 bases). V lost 2 bases and J lost 6, with 12 bases in between. The CDR3 sequence is 14 residues long. CDR1 and CDR2 (germline): SGHRS, YFSETQ. CDR3 DNA: TGCGCCAGCAGCTTTTCTGGGCAGGGTCAGCCCCAGCATTTT. Translating gives CASSFSGQGQPQHF.

The chain combines TRBV6-6 with TRBJ2-7; 14 nucleotides match TRBD2. V dropped 5 bases and J dropped 2; count of bases not matched to a gene: 2. The CDR3 is 15 amino acids. Germline V gene lookup returns CDR1 MNHNY and CDR2 SVGAGI (reference sequence). The CDR3 loop is CASSRLAGGPYEQYF. For the CDR3, the DNA is TGTGCCAGCAGTAGACTAGCGGGAGGGCCCTACGAGCAGTACTTC.

This clone showed up just a few times. The V call is TRBV6-1, the J call TRBJ1-1, with D possibly matching TRBD1 (6 bases). The CDR3 has 14 amino acids. Trimming took 4 bases from V and 4 from J, leaving 13 bases between them. Germline CDR1 reads MNHNS; CDR2 reads SASEGT. The CDR3 sequence: CASSVEGGSTEAFF. CDR3 DNA sequence: TGTGCCAGCAGTGTGGAGGGGGGGAGCACTGAAGCTTTCTTT.

The gene calls are TRBV5-1 and TRBJ2-1; TRBD2 agrees at 9 bases. The CDR3 loop spans 14 amino acids. Trimming at V came to 0 bases and at J to 9 bases, leaving 4 bases not matched to a gene. Per germline, CDR1 SGHRS and CDR2 YFSETQ. This CDR3 is CASSLGREGGEQFF. CDR3 DNA: TGCGCCAGCAGCTTGGGGCGGGAGGGCGGTGAGCAGTTCTTC.

The CDR3: CAWMGGRAFF. CDR3 bases: TGTGCCTGGATGGGGGGGAGAGCTTTCTTT. The chain combines TRBV30 with TRBJ1-1; D is perhaps TRBD1 (5 bases). From germline, CDR1 is GTSNPN and CDR2 SVGIG (reference sequence). The V and J ends lost 4 bases and 10 bases respectively, with 10 bases between them. This CDR3 has 10 amino acids.

The chain joins TRBV5-6 to TRBJ2-1; 11 bases are shared with TRBD2. There are 16 residues in the CDR3. The germline gives CDR1 SGHDT, CDR2 YYEEEE. The J segment lost 0 bases and the V segment lost 7 bases, leaving 6 bases of the junction unmatched. The chain's CDR3 is CASGTSGVSSYNEQFF. CDR3 sequence (DNA): TGTGCCAGCGGGACTAGCGGTGTGAGCTCCTACAATGAGCAGTTCTTC.

The V gene is TRBV30, the J gene TRBJ2-3, with TRBD2 identical over 7 bases. The germline V gene has CDR1 GTSNPN and CDR2 SVGIG (reference sequence). The V and J ends lost 7 bases and 1 base, in that order; junction bases with no gene match: 8. CDR3 size: 14 residues. DNA of the CDR3: TGTGCCTTGGGGGGGGGACTCGGCACAGATACGCAGTATTTT. Translated, it gives CALGGGLGTDTQYF.

For the CDR3, the DNA is TGTGCCAGTAGTATAGATACCGGGACAGGTCCCTCTGGAAACACCATATATTTT. Its protein is CASSIDTGTGPSGNTIYF. V usage is TRBV19 and J usage is TRBJ1-3, with TRBD1 matching over 8 bases. Germline V CDR1 and CDR2: LNHDA, SQIVND (reference sequence). The CDR3 has 18 residues. Germline trimming cut 0 bases from V and 0 bases from J; bases unmatched to any gene: 7.

This rearrangement joins TRBV7-9 to TRBJ1-1; the D gene is possibly TRBD1 (5 bases). V lost 1 base, J lost 5 bases, and 14 bases lay in between. The CDR3 spans 15 residues. Germline V gene data show CDR1 as SEHNR and CDR2 as FQNEAQ (reference sequence). CDR3 amino acids: CASSLVHQGNTEAFF. The CDR3 DNA is TGTGCCAGCAGCTTAGTCCATCAGGGAAATACTGAAGCTTTCTTT.